A selection of T cell receptor beta chains follows, all from one sample in a study of blood T cell repertoires in COVID-19. Clones were read by immunoSEQ multiplex PCR, and TCRdb kept only the in-frame ones, dropping some. The profile shows 300,000 to 350,000 clones, 88% of them singletons. Sequenced input: PBMCs or T cells enriched from blood (not recorded which). The receptors were gathered from a man aged 30 to 39 who had recovered from COVID-19. The CDR3 runs from the conserved cysteine through the conserved F or W. D genes are given only for firm matches. Where a row states a size, it is once, few, many or the class of an expanded clone; other rows omit it.

>TRBV2|.|.|TRBJ1-6
CASSEVGSLGSPLHF
TGTGCCAGCAGTGAAGTTGGTTCGTTGGGCTCACCCCTCCACTTT
>TRBV7-9|.|.|TRBJ2-7
CASSPSYEQYF
TGTGCCAGCAGCCCATCCTACGAGCAGTACTTC
>TRBV27|few|TRBD1|TRBJ1-6
CASSSRQGRNSPLHF
TGTGCCAGCAGTTCTAGACAGGGACGGAATTCACCCCTCCACTTT
>TRBV5-4|.|TRBD2|TRBJ2-7
CASSFSGVGEQYF
TGTGCCAGCAGCTTTAGCGGGGTTGGCGAGCAGTACTTC
>TRBV5-6|.|TRBD1|TRBJ1-1
CASSRQGARTEAFF
TGTGCCAGCAGCCGACAGGGGGCGAGGACTGAAGCTTTCTTT
>TRBV19|.|.|TRBJ2-7
CASSLDSTYEQYF
TGTGCCAGTAGTTTGGACAGCACCTACGAGCAGTACTTC
>TRBV7-9|few|TRBD1|TRBJ1-1
CASSSQGYTEAFF
TGTGCCAGCAGTTCACAGGGGTACACTGAAGCTTTCTTT
>TRBV2|.|TRBD1|TRBJ1-6
CASITGQGYSPLHF
TGTGCCAGCATCACGGGACAGGGTTATTCACCCCTCCACTTT
>TRBV19|once|.|TRBJ1-1
CASSIGGTINTEAFF
TGTGCCAGTAGTATAGGGGGGACAATTAACACTGAAGCTTTCTTT
>TRBV28|.|.|TRBJ1-5
CASSQGRGNQPQHF
TGTGCCAGCAGTCAGGGAAGGGGCAATCAGCCCCAGCATTTT
>TRBV28|.|.|TRBJ1-2
CASTLLEGMVNGYTF
TGTGCCAGCACCCTCCTCGAGGGAATGGTAAATGGCTACACCTTC
>TRBV19|.|.|TRBJ1-6
CASSSTGTASPLHF
TGTGCCAGTAGTTCAACAGGGACCGCTTCACCCCTCCACTTT
>TRBV24-1|once|.|TRBJ2-1
CATSDQKSPNNEQFF
TGTGCCACCAGTGATCAGAAAAGTCCCAACAATGAGCAGTTCTTC
>TRBV11-3|.|TRBD1|TRBJ2-3
CASSLLWTGGGTDTQYF
TGTGCCAGCAGCTTACTTTGGACAGGGGGCGGCACAGATACGCAGTATTTT
>TRBV29-1|.|TRBD2|TRBJ2-1
CSAGLAGGSYNEQFF
TGCAGCGCCGGACTAGCGGGGGGCTCCTACAATGAGCAGTTCTTC
>TRBV30|.|TRBD1|TRBJ2-7
CAWSVLGQVVDEQYF
TGTGCCTGGAGTGTACTCGGACAGGTGGTTGACGAGCAGTACTTC
>TRBV7-9|.|TRBD1|TRBJ1-1
CASSLGQGAKSTEAFF
TGTGCCAGCAGCTTAGGCCAGGGGGCGAAAAGCACTGAAGCTTTCTTT
>TRBV14|once|TRBD1|TRBJ2-7
CASSLGQVSYEQYF
TGTGCCAGCAGCCTTGGACAGGTCTCCTACGAGCAGTACTTC
>TRBV30|.|.|TRBJ1-3
CAWNPSRYSPGNTIYF
TGTGCCTGGAACCCCAGCAGGTACAGCCCTGGAAACACCATATATTTT
>TRBV13|few|.|TRBJ1-2
CASSPRQGPYGYTF
TGTGCCAGCAGCCCCCGGCAGGGCCCCTATGGCTACACCTTC
>TRBV19|once|.|TRBJ1-6
CASSISPPRPQERYNSPLHF
TGTGCCAGTAGTATATCCCCCCCCCGCCCACAGGAGCGCTATAATTCACCCCTCCACTTT
>TRBV11-1|.|.|TRBJ1-1
CASRKRGRAEAFF
TGTGCCAGCAGAAAAAGGGGTAGGGCTGAAGCTTTCTTT
>TRBV9|.|.|TRBJ2-3
CASNPSGAGTDTQYF
TGTGCCAGCAACCCTTCAGGGGCAGGTACAGATACGCAGTATTTT
>TRBV27|.|TRBD1|TRBJ2-6
CASSLLTGGLIGANVLTF
TGTGCCAGCAGTTTATTAACAGGGGGTCTTATTGGGGCCAACGTCCTGACTTTC
>TRBV15|.|TRBD1|TRBJ2-3
CATSRESGQGPDTQYF
TGTGCCACCAGCAGAGAGTCTGGACAGGGTCCAGATACGCAGTATTTT
>TRBV19|.|TRBD1|TRBJ1-2
CATTRDRNYGYTF
TGTGCCACGACTCGGGACAGAAACTATGGCTACACCTTC